This passage covers 20 T cell receptor beta chains from one sample sequenced in a study of shared clonotypes between healthy human individuals. The assay was immunoSEQ multiplex PCR, and TCRdb's table has in-frame clones only and misses some. The sample lists fewer than 600,000 clones, 79% occurring once. The sequencing sample was made of PBMCs. The source of these receptors is a woman between 40 and 50 years old in good health. Some clones in this sample may be carry-over from other donors' samples.

As regards this clone: Within the sample, other DNA sequences also encode this same CDR3. The V gene is TRBV30, the J gene TRBJ1-2; 8 nucleotides line up with TRBD1. Germline V gene sequence: CDR1 GTSNPN, CDR2 SVGIG (reference sequence). J gave up 4 bases and V 5 bases, and 3 bases lay outside the gene matches. The CDR3 sequence is 12 residues long. The CDR3 coding sequence is TGTGCCTGGGGACAGGGCGGCTATGGCTACACCTTC. It is translated as CAWGQGGYGYTF.

A note on this clone: Just one base apart from a much larger clone, this may be a read error. The genes are TRBV30 and TRBJ1-3; tentatively, D is TRBD1 (6 bases). The CDR3 totals 12 residues. Germline V gene lookup returns CDR1 GTSNPN and CDR2 SVGIG (reference sequence). The chain's CDR3 is CAWNRAGNTTYF. The CDR3 nucleotides read TGTGCCTGGAACAGGGCTGGAAACACCACATATTTT.

The rearrangement joins TRBV6-5 to TRBJ2-5; D is unresolved. This CDR3 contains 14 residues. Germline V gene sequence: CDR1 MNHEY, CDR2 SVGAGI. V lost 0 bases and J lost 2, with 7 bases in between. CDR3 sequence: CASSYSAGQETQYF. CDR3 DNA: TGTGCCAGCAGTTACTCGGCAGGACAAGAGACCCAGTACTTC.

V is TRBV4-2 and J is TRBJ1-3; perhaps TRBD1 as D (6 bases). The germline V gene encodes CDR1 LGHNA and CDR2 YNFKEQ. The CDR3 runs to 16 residues. Trimming removed 3 bases from V and 4 bases from J, with 16 bases in between. The CDR3 DNA reads as TGTGCCAGCAGCCACCCGTCGGACAGCCCAGGAAACACCATATATTTT. It translates to CASSHPSDSPGNTIYF.

The gene calls are TRBV7-2 and TRBJ2-7; TRBD1 aligns across 8 bases. The ends lost 5 bases at V and 3 bases at J; junction bases unmatched: 9. Germline loops: CDR1 SGHTA, CDR2 FQGNSA. The CDR3 has 15 amino acids. The CDR3 loop reads CASSPHGQGVYEQYF. The CDR3 DNA follows: TGTGCCAGCAGCCCCCATGGACAGGGCGTCTACGAGCAGTACTTC.

The V call is TRBV7-9, the J call TRBJ2-7; 11 nucleotides align to TRBD2. The CDR3 contains 15 residues. Trimming at V came to 3 bases and at J to 6 bases, leaving 7 bases not matched to a gene. Germline V CDR1 and CDR2: SEHNR, FQNEAQ (reference sequence). The CDR3 nucleotides are TGTGCCAGCAGCTTTAATAGCGGGAGGGCCAGCGAGCAGTACTTC. Translation gives CASSFNSGRASEQYF.

The chain employs TRBV7-8 and TRBJ2-2; TRBD2 agrees at 10 bases. The length of the CDR3 is 15 residues. Germline CDR1 is SGHVS and CDR2 is FQNEAQ. Trimming took 6 bases from V and 5 from J; bases not matched to a gene: 6. The CDR3 nucleotides are TGTGCCAGCAGACCTAGCGGGAGTAGTACCGGGGAGCTGTTTTTT. Its protein product is CASRPSGSSTGELFF.

This clone was seen a handful of times. The V and J genes are TRBV28 and TRBJ1-4; D gene uncertain. In germline, CDR1 is MDHEN, CDR2 SYDVKM. Trimming removed 6 bases from V and 1 base from J, with 12 bases in between. The CDR3 consists of 15 residues. As DNA, the CDR3 is TGTGCCAGCAGCCTTATGGACCTAACTAATGAAAAACTGTTTTTT. Protein: CASSLMDLTNEKLFF. Full variable domain (outside the CDR3, taken from reference TRBV28 and TRBJ1-4): DVKVTQSSRYLVKRTGEKVFLECVQDMDHENMFWYRQDPGLGLRLIYFSYDVKMKEKGDIPEGYSVSREKKERFSLILESASTNQTSMYLCASSLMDLTNEKLFFGSGTQLSVL.

The chain couples TRBV19 to TRBJ1-5, with no clear D. CDR1 is LNHDA, CDR2 SQIVND, per germline (reference sequence). The V end was cut by 3 bases, the J end by 4 bases, with 13 bases between. The CDR3 is 15 amino acids. The CDR3 DNA reads as TGTGCCAGTAGTATTTTTCACCAGACAAATCAGCCCCAGCATTTT. Translated, it gives CASSIFHQTNQPQHF.

This clone was observed a single time. This chain connects TRBV11-2 to TRBJ2-3; no firm D call. V lost 1 base to trimming and J lost 2 bases, with 7 bases between them. The CDR3 runs to 14 residues. Germline V CDR1 and CDR2: SGHAT, FQNNGV. The CDR3 DNA reads as TGTGCCAGCAGCTTAGGGCAGTCCACAGATACGCAGTATTTT. Protein product: CASSLGQSTDTQYF.

The chain links TRBV9 to TRBJ2-7; no reliable D call. The CDR3 is made up of 14 amino acids. Germline CDR1 and CDR2: SGDLS and YYNGEE. V shed 0 bases and J shed 0 bases, with 7 bases lying between them. Written as DNA, the CDR3 is TGTGCCAGCAGCGTAGGGACGTACTCCTACGAGCAGTACTTC. This translates into CASSVGTYSYEQYF.

The chain uses TRBV18 and TRBJ2-5; D is ambiguous. Germline V gene data show CDR1 as KGHSH and CDR2 as LQKENI. V was clipped by 2 bases and J by 2 bases, with 12 bases between them. The CDR3 is 15 residues long. CDR3 DNA: TGTGCCAGCTCACCATCGACGGATAAACAAGAGACCCAGTACTTC. Translated, it gives CASSPSTDKQETQYF.

The V gene is TRBV29-1, the J gene TRBJ1-1; D might be TRBD1 (6 bases). From germline, CDR1 is SQVTM and CDR2 ANQGSEA. CDR3 size: 13 residues. V was cut by 6 bases and J by 5 bases, with 16 bases left in between. CDR3 sequence (DNA): TGCAGCGTCGGGGTCTTCAGGGGAACTGAAGCTTTCTTT. Protein sequence: CSVGVFRGTEAFF.

The count of this clone is one. The chain uses TRBV29-1 and TRBJ1-3; unclear D gene. Trimming took 1 base from V and 4 from J, leaving 8 bases between them. Germline loops: CDR1 SQVTM, CDR2 ANQGSEA. The CDR3 extends over 13 amino acids. The DNA of the CDR3 is TGCAGCGTTGAAGGACAACTCGGAAACACCATATATTTT. Translated: CSVEGQLGNTIYF.

The chain couples TRBV18 to TRBJ2-3; 9 nucleotides line up with TRBD2. This CDR3 region has 17 residues. Trimming cost V 2 bases and J 3 bases; bases outside gene matches: 9. Germline CDR1 is KGHSH and CDR2 is LQKENI. CDR3 sequence (DNA): TGTGCCAGCTCACCAACGCGGGAGGGCCGTGGGACAGATACGCAGTATTTT. Encoded protein: CASSPTREGRGTDTQYF.

The chain joins TRBV7-3 to TRBJ2-3; 11 positions agree with TRBD2. With 5 bases clipped from V and 4 bases from J, the junction kept 11 bases outside the gene matches. This CDR3 comprises 17 residues. Germline V CDR1 and CDR2: SGHTA, FQGTGA. DNA for the CDR3: TGTGCCAGCAGCCCGACTTTAGCGGGGGGGGACCCAGATACGCAGTATTTT. This gives the protein CASSPTLAGGDPDTQYF.

This chain connects TRBV9 to TRBJ1-1; D ambiguous. The length of the CDR3 is 13 residues. V was pared by 0 bases and J by 4 bases, with 7 bases between. The germline CDR1 and CDR2 sequences are SGDLS and YYNGEE. CDR3 in amino acids: CASSVEGITEAFF. CDR3 DNA: TGTGCCAGCAGCGTAGAGGGCATCACTGAAGCTTTCTTT.

The rearrangement joins TRBV12-5 to TRBJ2-1; the match to TRBD2 covers 7 bases. Trimming took 0 bases from V and 5 from J; bases not matched to a gene: 7. The CDR3 is 16 amino acids. The V gene's germline CDR1 is LGHNT and CDR2 FRNRAP. In nucleotides, the CDR3 is TGTGCTAGTGGTTTGGTACCCCTAGCGGAGAACAATGAGCAGTTCTTC. It is translated as CASGLVPLAENNEQFF.

The J gene is TRBJ2-1, the V gene TRBV28; TRBD2 agrees at 9 bases. Trimming at V came to 4 bases and at J to 0 bases, leaving 4 bases not matched to a gene. There are 16 residues in the CDR3. CDR1 is MDHEN and CDR2 is SYDVKM in the germline V gene. This CDR3 is CASSSSLAGSYNEQFF. DNA for the CDR3: TGTGCCAGCAGTTCGTCACTAGCGGGCTCCTACAATGAGCAGTTCTTC.

Remarks on this clone: This may come from a read error, since a much larger clone is one base off. The rearrangement links TRBV11-2 to TRBJ2-3; D not certain. Between the trimmed V and J ends, which lost 5 bases and 2 bases, there was a span of 17 bases. The CDR3 has 16 amino acids. Germline V gives CDR1 SGHAT, CDR2 FQNNGV. The CDR3 DNA follows: TGTGCCAGCAGCCCGGAGCCCATTCGGAACACAGATACGCAGTATTTT. As protein: CASSPEPIRNTDTQYF.